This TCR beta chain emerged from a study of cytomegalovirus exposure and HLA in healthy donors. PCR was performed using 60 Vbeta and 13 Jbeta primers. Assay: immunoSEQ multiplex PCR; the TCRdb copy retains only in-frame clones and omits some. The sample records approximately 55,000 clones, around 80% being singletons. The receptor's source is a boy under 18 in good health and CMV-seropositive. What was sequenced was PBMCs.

CDR3 protein: CASSPEGTQYF. CDR3 bases: TGTGCCAGCAGCCCTGAGGGGACCCAGTACTTC. The V gene is TRBV7-2, the J gene TRBJ2-5, with a tentative D call TRBD2 (5 bases). Germline CDR1 is SGHTA and CDR2 is FQGNSA. V dropped 5 bases and J dropped 7 bases, with 8 bases sitting between them. The CDR3 is 11 amino acids.